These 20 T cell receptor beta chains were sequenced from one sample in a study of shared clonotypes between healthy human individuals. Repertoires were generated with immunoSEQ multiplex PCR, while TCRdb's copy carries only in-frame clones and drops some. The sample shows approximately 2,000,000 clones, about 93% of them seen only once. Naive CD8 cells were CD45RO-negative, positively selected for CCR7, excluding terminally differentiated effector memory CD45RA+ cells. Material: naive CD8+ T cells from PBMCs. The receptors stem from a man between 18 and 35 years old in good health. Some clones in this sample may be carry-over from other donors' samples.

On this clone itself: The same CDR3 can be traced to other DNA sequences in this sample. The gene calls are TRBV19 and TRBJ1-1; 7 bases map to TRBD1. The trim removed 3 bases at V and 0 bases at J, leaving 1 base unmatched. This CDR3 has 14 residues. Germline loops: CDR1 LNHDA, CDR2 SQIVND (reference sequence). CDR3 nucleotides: TGTGCCAGTAGTATGGGACAGCTGAACACTGAAGCTTTCTTT. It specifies CASSMGQLNTEAFF.

The CDR3 DNA sequence: TGTGCCAGCAGCTTATACGGAACCTACGAGCAGTACTTC. Translated, it gives CASSLYGTYEQYF. The rearrangement links TRBV7-6 to TRBJ2-7; D gene ambiguous. Per the germline V gene, CDR1 is SGHVS and CDR2 is FNYEAQ. V was cut by 2 bases and J by 2 bases, with 7 bases left in between. The CDR3 is 13 amino acids.

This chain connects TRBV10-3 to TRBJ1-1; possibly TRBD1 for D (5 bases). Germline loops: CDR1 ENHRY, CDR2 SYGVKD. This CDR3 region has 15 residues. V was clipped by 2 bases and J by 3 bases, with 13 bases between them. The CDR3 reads CAISETSGRYTEAFF. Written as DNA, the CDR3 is TGTGCCATCAGTGAGACCTCGGGACGGTACACTGAAGCTTTCTTT.

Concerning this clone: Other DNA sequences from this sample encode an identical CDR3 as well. The CDR3 DNA follows: TGTGCCAGCAGCGCCGGAGGGTCCACCGGGGAGCTGTTTTTT. This codes for CASSAGGSTGELFF. The V gene is TRBV9, the J gene TRBJ2-2; possible D gene TRBD2, 6 bases. V lost 3 bases, J lost 4 bases, and 10 bases lay in between. CDR3 size: 14 residues. Germline loops: CDR1 SGDLS, CDR2 YYNGEE.

The CDR3 here is CASSIGQDYGYTF. DNA for the CDR3: TGTGCCAGCAGCATAGGACAGGACTATGGCTACACCTTC. The chain couples TRBV21-1 to TRBJ1-2; the tabulated D call, TRBD1, remains unverified against the DNA. TRBV21-1 counts as a pseudogene. This CDR3 has 13 amino acids.

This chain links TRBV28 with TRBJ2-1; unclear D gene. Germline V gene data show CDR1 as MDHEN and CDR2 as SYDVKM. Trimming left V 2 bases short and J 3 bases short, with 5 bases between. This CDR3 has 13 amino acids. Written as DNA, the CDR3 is TGTGCCAGCAGTTTACGGCACTACAATGAGCAGTTCTTC. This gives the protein CASSLRHYNEQFF.

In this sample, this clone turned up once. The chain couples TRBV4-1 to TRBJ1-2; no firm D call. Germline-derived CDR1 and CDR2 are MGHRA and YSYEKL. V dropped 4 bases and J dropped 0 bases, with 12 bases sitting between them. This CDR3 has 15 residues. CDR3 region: CASSPPKVSNYGYTF. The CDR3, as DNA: TGCGCCAGCAGCCCCCCGAAGGTATCTAACTATGGCTACACCTTC.

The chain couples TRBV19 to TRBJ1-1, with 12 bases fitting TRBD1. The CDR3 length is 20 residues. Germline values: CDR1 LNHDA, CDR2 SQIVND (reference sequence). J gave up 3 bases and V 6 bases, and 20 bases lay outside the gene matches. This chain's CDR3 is CASRGKPEGTGGVIYTEAFF. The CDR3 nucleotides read TGTGCCAGTAGAGGGAAACCCGAAGGGACAGGGGGCGTTATTTACACTGAAGCTTTCTTT. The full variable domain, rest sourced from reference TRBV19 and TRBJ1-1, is DGGITQSPKYLFRKEGQNVTLSCEQNLNHDAMYWYRQDPGQGLRLIYYSQIVNDFQKGDIAEGYSVSREKKESFPLTVTSAQKNPTAFYLCASRGKPEGTGGVIYTEAFFGQGTRLTVV.

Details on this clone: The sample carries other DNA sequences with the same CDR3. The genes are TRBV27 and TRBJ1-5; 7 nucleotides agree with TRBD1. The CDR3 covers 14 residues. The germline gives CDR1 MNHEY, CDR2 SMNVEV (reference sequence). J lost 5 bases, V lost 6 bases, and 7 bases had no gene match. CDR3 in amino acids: CASRRDRAHQPQHF. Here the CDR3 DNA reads TGTGCCAGCAGGCGAGACAGGGCCCATCAGCCCCAGCATTTT.

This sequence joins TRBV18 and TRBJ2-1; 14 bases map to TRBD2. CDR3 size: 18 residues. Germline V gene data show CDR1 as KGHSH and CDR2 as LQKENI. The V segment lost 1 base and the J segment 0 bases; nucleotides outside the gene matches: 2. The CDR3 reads CASSPRTSGRSSYNEQFF. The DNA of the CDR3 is TGTGCCAGCTCACCACGGACTAGCGGGAGGAGCTCCTACAATGAGCAGTTCTTC.

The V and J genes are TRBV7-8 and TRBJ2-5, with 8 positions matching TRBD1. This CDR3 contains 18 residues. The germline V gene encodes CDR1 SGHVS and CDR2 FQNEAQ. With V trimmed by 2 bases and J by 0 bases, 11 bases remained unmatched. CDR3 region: CASSLPKQGERYQETQYF. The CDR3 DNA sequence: TGTGCCAGCAGCTTACCAAAACAGGGGGAGAGGTACCAAGAGACCCAGTACTTC. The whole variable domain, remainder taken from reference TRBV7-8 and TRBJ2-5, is GAGVSQSPRYKVAKRGQDVALRCDPISGHVSLFWYQQALGQGPEFLTYFQNEAQLDKSGLPSDRFFAERPEGSVSTLKIQRTQQEDSAVYLCASSLPKQGERYQETQYFGPGTRLLVL.

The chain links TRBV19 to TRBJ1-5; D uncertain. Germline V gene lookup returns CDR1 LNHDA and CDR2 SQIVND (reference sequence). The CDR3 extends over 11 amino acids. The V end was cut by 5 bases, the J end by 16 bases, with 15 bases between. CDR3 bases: TGTGCCAGTAGTTCGAAACGGTTCAGTCATTTT. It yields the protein CASSSKRFSHF.

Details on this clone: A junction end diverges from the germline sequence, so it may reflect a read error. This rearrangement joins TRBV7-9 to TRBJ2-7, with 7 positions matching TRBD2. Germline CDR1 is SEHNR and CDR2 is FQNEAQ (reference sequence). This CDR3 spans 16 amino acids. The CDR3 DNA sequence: TGTGCCAGCAGCCTAGCCCCGGGGGGTACCCACTACGAGCAGTACTTC. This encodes CASSLAPGGTHYEQYF.

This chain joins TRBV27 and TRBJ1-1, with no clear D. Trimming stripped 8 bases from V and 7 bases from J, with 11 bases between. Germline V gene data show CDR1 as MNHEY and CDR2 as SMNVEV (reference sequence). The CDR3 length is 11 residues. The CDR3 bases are TGTGCCAGCCGACGAGGAATTGAAGCTTTCTTT. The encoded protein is CASRRGIEAFF.

Written as DNA, the CDR3 is TGTGCCAGCAGTTCACCGACTAGCGGGAGGGCCAGTGGCACCGGGGAGCTGTTTTTT. Protein product: CASSSPTSGRASGTGELFF. The rearrangement joins TRBV27 to TRBJ2-2; 14 nucleotides match TRBD2. The CDR3 length is 19 residues. Germline CDR1 MNHEY, CDR2 SMNVEV (reference sequence). The junction had 11 bases not matched to a gene; V was cut back by 4 bases and J by 4 bases.

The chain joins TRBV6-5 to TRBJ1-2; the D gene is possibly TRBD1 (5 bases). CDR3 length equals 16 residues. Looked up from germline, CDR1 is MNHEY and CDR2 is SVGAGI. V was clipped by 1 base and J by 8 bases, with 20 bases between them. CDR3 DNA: TGTGCCAGCAGTTACTTCACCGGGACGGGAGGCCTCGGCTACACCTTC. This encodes CASSYFTGTGGLGYTF.

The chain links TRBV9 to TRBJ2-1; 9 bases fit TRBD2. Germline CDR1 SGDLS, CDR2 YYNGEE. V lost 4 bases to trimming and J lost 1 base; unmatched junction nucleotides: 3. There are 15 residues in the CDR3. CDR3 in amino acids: CASSIAGVSYNEQFF. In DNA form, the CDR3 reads TGTGCCAGCAGCATAGCGGGAGTGTCCTACAATGAGCAGTTCTTC.

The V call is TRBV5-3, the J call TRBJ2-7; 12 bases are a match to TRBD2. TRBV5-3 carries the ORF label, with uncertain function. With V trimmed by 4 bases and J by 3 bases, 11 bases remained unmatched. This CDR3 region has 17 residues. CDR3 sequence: CARSPGLAGWRDYEQYF. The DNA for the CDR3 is TGTGCCAGAAGCCCTGGACTAGCGGGGTGGAGGGACTACGAGCAGTACTTC.

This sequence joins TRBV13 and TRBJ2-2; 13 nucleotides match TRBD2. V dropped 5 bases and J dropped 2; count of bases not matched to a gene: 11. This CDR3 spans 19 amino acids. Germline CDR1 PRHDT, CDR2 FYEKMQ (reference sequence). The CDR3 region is CASSPIKLAGGPNTGELFF. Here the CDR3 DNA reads TGTGCCAGCAGCCCCATCAAACTAGCGGGAGGGCCAAACACCGGGGAGCTGTTTTTT.

This chain's CDR3 is CASSKTSGRGEQFF. The CDR3 coding sequence is TGTGCCAGCAGCAAGACTAGCGGGCGGGGTGAGCAGTTCTTC. The gene calls are TRBV27 and TRBJ2-1; 10 positions agree with TRBD2. V shed 6 bases and J 9 bases; nucleotides not matched to a gene: 8. CDR1 and CDR2 (germline): MNHEY, SMNVEV (reference sequence). This CDR3 is 14 amino acids long.